This T cell receptor beta chain was profiled in a study of blood T cell repertoires in COVID-19. Study summary: Sites in the United States, Italy and Spain provided acute and convalescent COVID-19 samples. The cDNA or gDNA used as material had been derived from T cells, B-cell-depleted T cells, or PBMCs.

The protocol was immunoSEQ multiplex PCR, while the TCRdb copy is restricted to in-frame clones and leaves out a portion. The data show about 140,000 clones, 70% to 80% seen once. CDR1 and CDR2 (germline): WNHNN, SYGVQD (reference sequence). Trimming stripped 1 base from V and 1 base from J, with 7 bases between. This CDR3 comprises 15 residues. This clone turned up a few times. This sequence joins TRBV10-1 and TRBJ2-2, with D maybe TRBD1 (5 bases). This clonotype originated in a woman at least 80 years old with active or convalescent COVID-19. Input material: peripheral blood. The CDR3 sequence: CASSEYRRNTGELFF. CDR3 DNA: TGCGCCAGCAGTGAGTACAGGAGGAACACCGGGGAGCTGTTTTTT.